The text below deals with one TCR beta chain. What it binds is unknown. Preparation of TCR beta libraries was done by quantitative 5'-RACE with molecular barcodes. TCRdb called the 5' RACE reads again in MiXCR, with one record for every CDR3 protein. The data contain 150,000 to 200,000 distinct CDR3 sequences, 30% to 40% of them singletons. This specimen belongs to a study of CD8 T cells in ankylosing spondylitis. Study conclusions and caveats: Ankylosing spondylitis blood appeared to carry a characteristic TCR beta motif of several highly homologous variants.

Losses at the gene ends were 1 base for V and 9 bases for J; bases not matched to a gene: 7. The germline gives CDR1 DFQATT, CDR2 SNEGSKA (reference sequence). This CDR3 has 15 amino acids. The V and J genes are TRBV20-1 and TRBJ2-1, with TRBD2 matching over 12 bases. The sequence came from a male donor with ankylosing spondylitis. Material for sequencing was synovial fluid, either unsorted or a sorted T cell fraction (not recorded which). The CDR3 loop is CSARVPSGRAIEQFF. The CDR3 nucleotides are TGCAGTGCTAGAGTCCCTAGCGGGAGGGCCATTGAGCAGTTCTTC.